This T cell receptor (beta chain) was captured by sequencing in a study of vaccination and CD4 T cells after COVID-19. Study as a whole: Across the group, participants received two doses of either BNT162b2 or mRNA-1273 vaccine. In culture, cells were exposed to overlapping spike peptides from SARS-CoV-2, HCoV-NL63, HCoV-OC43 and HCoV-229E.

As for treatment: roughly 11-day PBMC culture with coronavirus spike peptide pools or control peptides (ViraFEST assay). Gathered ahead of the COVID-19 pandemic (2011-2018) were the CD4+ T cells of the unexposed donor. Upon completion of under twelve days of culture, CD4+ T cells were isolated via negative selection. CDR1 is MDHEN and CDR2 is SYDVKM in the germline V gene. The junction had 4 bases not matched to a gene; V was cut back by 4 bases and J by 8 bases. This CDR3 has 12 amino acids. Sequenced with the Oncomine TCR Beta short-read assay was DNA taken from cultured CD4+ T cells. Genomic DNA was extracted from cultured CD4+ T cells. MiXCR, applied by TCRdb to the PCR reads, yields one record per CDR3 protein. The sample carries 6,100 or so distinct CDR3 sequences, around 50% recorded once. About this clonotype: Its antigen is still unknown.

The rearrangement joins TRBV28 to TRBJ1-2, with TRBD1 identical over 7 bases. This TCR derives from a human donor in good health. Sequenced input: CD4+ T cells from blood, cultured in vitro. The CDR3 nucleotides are TGTGCCAGCAGTTCCACAGGGGTGGGCTACACCTTC. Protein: CASSSTGVGYTF.